A selection of T cell receptor beta chains follows, all from one sample in a study of T-cell reconstitution after alpha-beta-depleted transplantation in children. TCRdb called the PCR reads again in MiXCR, with one record for every CDR3 protein. The sample gives approximately 800,000 distinct CDR3 sequences, about 16% of which show up once; approximately 5% is in the top ten. Sequencing was performed on PBMCs, mostly from graft donor cells, taken 360 days after TCRalphabeta/CD19-depleted stem cell transplant. These receptors all stem from a male patient aged 10-17 years who had a stem cell transplant for acute lymphoblastic leukemia, so the T cells may come from the graft donor. Both conserved end residues are part of each CDR3. Each record gives: D gene, J gene, clone size, V gene, CDR3 DNA, CDR3 protein. The D gene is left open where the match is weak. The size entry is marked missing in some rows and otherwise reads once, few, many or a size class.

D gene: TRBD2; J gene: TRBJ2-1; clone size: NA; V gene: TRBV28; CDR3 DNA: TGTGCCAGCAGTCACCCTAGCGGGAGACCCACTGAGCAGTTCTTC; CDR3 protein: CASSHPSGRPTEQFF
D gene: NA; J gene: TRBJ2-3; clone size: NA; V gene: TRBV24-1; CDR3 DNA: TGTGCCACCAGCGGAACTAGTGCATACTCCACAGATACGCAGTATTTT; CDR3 protein: CATSGTSAYSTDTQYF
D gene: NA; J gene: TRBJ1-4; clone size: NA; V gene: TRBV24-1; CDR3 DNA: TGTGCCACCAGTGCTATCGACGACTCTCGCGAAAAACTGTTTTTT; CDR3 protein: CATSAIDDSREKLFF
D gene: TRBD2; J gene: TRBJ2-7; clone size: few; V gene: TRBV20-1; CDR3 DNA: TGCAGTGCTAGAGATCGGGCTAGCGGCCCGTACTTC; CDR3 protein: CSARDRASGPYF
D gene: TRBD1; J gene: TRBJ2-2; clone size: few; V gene: TRBV5-1; CDR3 DNA: TGCGCCAGCAGCTTTAGGGGGCTCGACACCGGGGAGCTGTTTTTT; CDR3 protein: CASSFRGLDTGELFF
D gene: NA; J gene: TRBJ2-1; clone size: many; V gene: TRBV29-1; CDR3 DNA: TGCGCTCTGTGGCCGTCATACAATGAGCAGTTCTTC; CDR3 protein: CALWPSYNEQFF
D gene: NA; J gene: TRBJ2-3; clone size: NA; V gene: TRBV11-3; CDR3 DNA: TGTGCCAGCAGCTCGAGGGCAGCAAGCACAGATACGCAGTATTTT; CDR3 protein: CASSSRAASTDTQYF
D gene: TRBD2; J gene: TRBJ2-1; clone size: NA; V gene: TRBV12-3/TRBV12-4; CDR3 DNA: TGTGCCAGCAGTTTAAGCTGGACTAGCGGCTTTGAGCAGTTCTTC; CDR3 protein: CASSLSWTSGFEQFF
D gene: TRBD1; J gene: TRBJ2-1; clone size: NA; V gene: TRBV12-3/TRBV12-4; CDR3 DNA: TGTGCCAGCAGTTTGAGGCAGGGGGCTTGGAATGAGCAGTTCTTC; CDR3 protein: CASSLRQGAWNEQFF
D gene: TRBD1; J gene: TRBJ2-1; clone size: NA; V gene: TRBV27; CDR3 DNA: TGTGCCAGCAGTTTCTTGGCAGGGGGCTTCAATGAGCAGTTCTTC; CDR3 protein: CASSFLAGGFNEQFF
D gene: TRBD2; J gene: TRBJ2-3; clone size: few; V gene: TRBV5-1; CDR3 DNA: TGCGCCAGCAGCTTGTACGGGACTAGCGGCCCTAGCACAGATACGCAGTATTTT; CDR3 protein: CASSLYGTSGPSTDTQYF
D gene: NA; J gene: TRBJ2-3; clone size: NA; V gene: TRBV11-2; CDR3 DNA: TGTGCCAGCAGCCTTTGGGGGAGACCAGATACGCAGTATTTT; CDR3 protein: CASSLWGRPDTQYF
D gene: NA; J gene: TRBJ2-6; clone size: few; V gene: TRBV5-1; CDR3 DNA: TGCGCCAGCAGCTTGGCCTCTGAGGTCCTGACTTTC; CDR3 protein: CASSLASEVLTF
D gene: NA; J gene: TRBJ1-1; clone size: few; V gene: TRBV7-3; CDR3 DNA: TGTGCCAGCAGCTTAACTTCAGAGAGACCAGAGGCTTTCTTT; CDR3 protein: CASSLTSERPEAFF
D gene: NA; J gene: TRBJ1-2; clone size: NA; V gene: TRBV20-1; CDR3 DNA: TGCAGTGCTAGAGATAGGTTAAGGGCGTGGAGTGACGGCTACACCTTC; CDR3 protein: CSARDRLRAWSDGYTF
D gene: TRBD2; J gene: TRBJ2-3; clone size: NA; V gene: TRBV10-3; CDR3 DNA: TGTGCCATCAGTGAAAGCGGGAGGCCAACGCAGTATTTT; CDR3 protein: CAISESGRPTQYF
D gene: TRBD1; J gene: TRBJ1-3; clone size: NA; V gene: TRBV28; CDR3 DNA: TGTGCCAGCAGTTTAGGGGTTGGGACAGCCGCTGGAAACACCATATATTTT; CDR3 protein: CASSLGVGTAAGNTIYF
D gene: NA; J gene: TRBJ2-1; clone size: many; V gene: TRBV7-9; CDR3 DNA: TGTGCCAGCAGCCTCCTAGACCACAATGAGCAGTTCTTC; CDR3 protein: CASSLLDHNEQFF
D gene: NA; J gene: TRBJ1-2; clone size: many; V gene: TRBV7-3; CDR3 DNA: TGTGCCAGCAGCTTAAATGCCAGGCCCTATGGCTACACCTTC; CDR3 protein: CASSLNARPYGYTF
D gene: NA; J gene: TRBJ2-1; clone size: NA; V gene: TRBV3-1; CDR3 DNA: TGTGCCAGCAGCAGGCAGACTAATTTGGGTGGTGAGCAGTTCTTC; CDR3 protein: CASSRQTNLGGEQFF
D gene: NA; J gene: TRBJ2-5; clone size: few; V gene: TRBV7-6; CDR3 DNA: TGTGCCAGCAGCCCCATTGCAGGGAACCAAGAGACCCAGTACTTC; CDR3 protein: CASSPIAGNQETQYF
D gene: TRBD2; J gene: TRBJ2-1; clone size: few; V gene: TRBV5-1; CDR3 DNA: TGCGCCAGCAGCCCTGGACTAGCCGCCGGGCGCGAATACAATGAGCAGTTCTTC; CDR3 protein: CASSPGLAAGREYNEQFF
D gene: NA; J gene: TRBJ2-1; clone size: NA; V gene: TRBV27; CDR3 DNA: TGTGCCAGCAAAGGGGGGGACAATGAGCAGTTCTTC; CDR3 protein: CASKGGDNEQFF
D gene: NA; J gene: TRBJ2-3; clone size: NA; V gene: TRBV7-3; CDR3 DNA: TGTGCCAGCAGCTTATGGCCCTACGACAGATCCACAGATACGCAGTATTTT; CDR3 protein: CASSLWPYDRSTDTQYF
D gene: TRBD2; J gene: TRBJ2-5; clone size: NA; V gene: TRBV4-2; CDR3 DNA: TGTGCCAGCAGCCAAGAACGTAGCGGGAGATCAGAGACCCAGTACTTC; CDR3 protein: CASSQERSGRSETQYF
D gene: TRBD1; J gene: TRBJ2-7; clone size: NA; V gene: TRBV29-1; CDR3 DNA: TGCAGCGTTGAAGACGACTCCGGGACAGGGCAATACGAGCAGTACTTC; CDR3 protein: CSVEDDSGTGQYEQYF
D gene: NA; J gene: TRBJ2-5; clone size: NA; V gene: TRBV11-2; CDR3 DNA: TGTGCCAGCAGCCCAAGGGGGGGGACGGATCAAGAGACCCAGTACTTC; CDR3 protein: CASSPRGGTDQETQYF
D gene: NA; J gene: TRBJ2-2; clone size: few; V gene: TRBV7-2; CDR3 DNA: TGTGCCAGCAGCTTAGAATCTACATGGACCGGGGAGCTGTTTTTT; CDR3 protein: CASSLESTWTGELFF
D gene: TRBD2; J gene: TRBJ2-2; clone size: few; V gene: TRBV12-3/TRBV12-4; CDR3 DNA: TGTGCCAGCGGCGCGGGAGCCAACACCGGGGAGCTGTTTTTT; CDR3 protein: CASGAGANTGELFF
D gene: NA; J gene: TRBJ2-7; clone size: NA; V gene: TRBV20-1; CDR3 DNA: TGCAGTGCTCGCCGGGACTCAATCTCCTACGAGCAGTACTTC; CDR3 protein: CSARRDSISYEQYF
D gene: NA; J gene: TRBJ1-1; clone size: few; V gene: TRBV7-9; CDR3 DNA: TGTGCCAGCAGCTTAGGAACGACGGGGGAAGCTTTCTTT; CDR3 protein: CASSLGTTGEAFF
D gene: TRBD1; J gene: TRBJ2-5; clone size: many; V gene: TRBV7-3; CDR3 DNA: TGTGCCAGCAGCTTAGCAGGGGGTCTTCAAGAGACCCAGTACTTC; CDR3 protein: CASSLAGGLQETQYF
D gene: TRBD2; J gene: TRBJ2-3; clone size: few; V gene: TRBV11-1; CDR3 DNA: TGTGCCAGCAGCCGGTGGACTAGCGGGGCCCCCAGCACAGATACGCAGTATTTT; CDR3 protein: CASSRWTSGAPSTDTQYF
D gene: NA; J gene: TRBJ1-1; clone size: NA; V gene: TRBV29-1; CDR3 DNA: TGCAGCTCAAGTAGCGGGAACACTGAAGCTTTCTTT; CDR3 protein: CSSSSGNTEAFF
D gene: TRBD2; J gene: TRBJ2-1; clone size: many; V gene: TRBV24-1; CDR3 DNA: TGTGCCACCAGTCTAATACTAGCGGGAAACTACAATGAGCAGTTCTTC; CDR3 protein: CATSLILAGNYNEQFF
D gene: TRBD2; J gene: TRBJ2-5; clone size: many; V gene: TRBV5-5; CDR3 DNA: TGTGCCAGCAGCAACCTAGCGGGAAGAGAGACCCAGTACTTC; CDR3 protein: CASSNLAGRETQYF
D gene: NA; J gene: TRBJ2-7; clone size: few; V gene: TRBV18; CDR3 DNA: TGTGCCAGCTCACCGTTTATCACCCAGGGAGCCGTCAACGAGCAGTACTTC; CDR3 protein: CASSPFITQGAVNEQYF
D gene: NA; J gene: TRBJ1-1; clone size: few; V gene: TRBV30; CDR3 DNA: TGTGCCTTAACTCCTCCGGGGGCCGAAGCTTTCTTT; CDR3 protein: CALTPPGAEAFF
D gene: NA; J gene: TRBJ1-2; clone size: NA; V gene: TRBV14; CDR3 DNA: TGTGCCAGCAGCCCACAGGTTCCGCTCTATGGCTACACCTTC; CDR3 protein: CASSPQVPLYGYTF
D gene: NA; J gene: TRBJ1-4; clone size: NA; V gene: TRBV29-1; CDR3 DNA: TGCAGCGCTGAGTCAACAGGGTGGAATGAAAAACTGTTTTTT; CDR3 protein: CSAESTGWNEKLFF
D gene: NA; J gene: TRBJ2-2; clone size: NA; V gene: TRBV7-8; CDR3 DNA: TGTGCCAGCAGCGAAAGGAGAGTAACCGGGGAGCTGTTTTTT; CDR3 protein: CASSERRVTGELFF
D gene: TRBD2; J gene: TRBJ2-2; clone size: few; V gene: TRBV11-2; CDR3 DNA: TGTGCCAGCAGCATAACTAGCGGGACAGCCGGGGAGCTGTTTTTT; CDR3 protein: CASSITSGTAGELFF
D gene: NA; J gene: TRBJ1-4; clone size: NA; V gene: TRBV11-2; CDR3 DNA: TGTGCCAGCACCTCCAAACGGGGCCCCAGAGGTGAAAAACTGTTTTTT; CDR3 protein: CASTSKRGPRGEKLFF
D gene: TRBD2; J gene: TRBJ2-3; clone size: few; V gene: TRBV6-5; CDR3 DNA: TGTGCCAGCAGTTATTGGGGCCCCAGCGGGAGGGCCCCCACGGATACGCAGTATTTT; CDR3 protein: CASSYWGPSGRAPTDTQYF
D gene: NA; J gene: TRBJ1-5; clone size: NA; V gene: TRBV3-1; CDR3 DNA: TGTGCCAGCAGCCCTCACCTTAGCAATCAGCCCCAGCATTTT; CDR3 protein: CASSPHLSNQPQHF
D gene: NA; J gene: TRBJ2-6; clone size: NA; V gene: TRBV5-5; CDR3 DNA: TGTGCCAGCAGCTGGGAGGACAGACCCTCTGGGGCCAACGTCCTGACTTTC; CDR3 protein: CASSWEDRPSGANVLTF
D gene: NA; J gene: TRBJ2-2; clone size: few; V gene: TRBV7-9; CDR3 DNA: TGTGCCAGCAGTACCGGGACCGAGAACACCGGGGAGCTGTTTTTT; CDR3 protein: CASSTGTENTGELFF
D gene: TRBD1; J gene: TRBJ2-7; clone size: NA; V gene: TRBV10-3; CDR3 DNA: TGTGCCATCAGTGATTTACCCCGACAGGGAACCTACGAGCAGTACTTC; CDR3 protein: CAISDLPRQGTYEQYF
D gene: NA; J gene: TRBJ1-6; clone size: NA; V gene: TRBV20-1; CDR3 DNA: TGCAGTTCTTTAGGGCTGGAGCTGACGTTGCCTTATTCACCCCTCCACTTT; CDR3 protein: CSSLGLELTLPYSPLHF